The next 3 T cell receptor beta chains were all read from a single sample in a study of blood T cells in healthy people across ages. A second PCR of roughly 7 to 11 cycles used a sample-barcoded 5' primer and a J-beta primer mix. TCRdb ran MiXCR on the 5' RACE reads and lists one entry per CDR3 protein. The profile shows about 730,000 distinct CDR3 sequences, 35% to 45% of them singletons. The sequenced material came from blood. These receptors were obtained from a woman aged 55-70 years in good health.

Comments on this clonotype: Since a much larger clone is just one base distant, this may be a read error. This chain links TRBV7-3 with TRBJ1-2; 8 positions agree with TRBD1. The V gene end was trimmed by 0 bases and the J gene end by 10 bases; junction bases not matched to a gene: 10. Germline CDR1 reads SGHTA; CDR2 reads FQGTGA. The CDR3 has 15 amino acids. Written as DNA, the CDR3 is TGTGCCAGCAGCTTAACCGCGACAGGGGTCGGTGACTACACCTTC. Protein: CASSLTATGVGDYTF.

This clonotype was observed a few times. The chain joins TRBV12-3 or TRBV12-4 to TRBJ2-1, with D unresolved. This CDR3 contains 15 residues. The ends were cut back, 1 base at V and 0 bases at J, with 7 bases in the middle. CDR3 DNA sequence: TGTGCCAGCAGTTTAGGACGAAACTCCTACAATGAGCAGTTCTTC. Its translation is CASSLGRNSYNEQFF.

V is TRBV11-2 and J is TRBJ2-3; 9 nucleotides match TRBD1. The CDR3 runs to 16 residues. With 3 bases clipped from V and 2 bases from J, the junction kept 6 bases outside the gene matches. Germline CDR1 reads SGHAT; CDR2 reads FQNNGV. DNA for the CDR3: TGTGCCAGCAGCTTGCCGCGGGACAGGGACACAGATACGCAGTATTTT. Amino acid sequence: CASSLPRDRDTDTQYF.